The TCR beta chain under discussion was sequenced for a study of Ad26.COV2.S vaccination and SARS-CoV-2 variants. Trimming took off 3 bases at V and 5 bases at J, with 8 bases between the two ends. This CDR3 spans 13 amino acids. Germline lookup yields CDR1 LNHDA and CDR2 SQIVND (reference sequence). The method was immunoSEQ multiplex PCR; TCRdb's version includes in-frame clones alone and lacks a portion of them. Among roughly 40,000 clones listed, 65% to 90% were seen once. The specimen comprised peripheral blood, sampled after recovery from COVID-19. The chain is built from TRBV19 and TRBJ2-1; D might be TRBD2 (5 bases). This clonotype originated in a human donor who had recovered from COVID-19. The CDR3, as DNA: TGTGCCAGTAGTATCCCCGGGAACAATGAGCAGTTCTTC. Encoded protein: CASSIPGNNEQFF.